This TCR beta chain was captured in a study of T cells in Graves' hyperthyroidism and ophthalmopathy (dated by TCRdb to about 2019). Broadly, across the study: Peripheral blood samples were taken at initial diagnosis, before any treatment was given. According to the paper, TCR Vbeta CDR3 sequencing was carried out on about 140 peripheral blood samples, which came from approximately 43 ophthalmopathy, approximately 72 hyperthyroidism and approximately 17 progressor patients. Prospective prediction of ophthalmopathy was tested in an independent validation cohort consisting of under 20 hyperthyroidism patients and some 17 patients who later progressed to ophthalmopathy. The 95 to 100 discovery patients were randomly split 7:3 into training and test sets. In more than 5 Graves' hyperthyroidism patients, the study also compared T-cell repertoires from thyroid tissue with T-cell repertoires from blood. Once sampling was done, hyperthyroidism patients were given methimazole at a starting dose of 30 mg daily, whereas ophthalmopathy patients were given high-dose intravenous methylprednisolone. To identify distinguishing TCR V-J signatures, a discovery cohort of around 100 patients was used, comprising approximately 40 with Graves' ophthalmopathy and 57 with stable Graves' hyperthyroidism. Broader findings and caveats from the paper: A model built on a 13 V-J signature distinguished ophthalmopathy from stable hyperthyroidism, reaching 87.88% sensitivity and around 81% specificity in cross-validation and 80%/75% in testing. Blood samples also contained most of the expanded thyroid clonotypes (frequency above 0.001), which suggests that blood repertoires may reflect thyroid immune responses. Sample size was not statistically predetermined, and blinding of investigators to group allocation was not performed. During validation, the model predicted progression to ophthalmopathy a median of approximately 6.5 months ahead of onset, with around 70% sensitivity and 72% to 85% specificity.

Moderately to severely active disease, a Clinical Activity Score of at least 3, a NOSPECS grade of at least 4, and a duration under 3 months were present in ophthalmopathy patients. Exclusion was applied to patients with uncontrolled infections, other autoimmune diseases, pregnancy or lactation. Diagnoses relied on clinical symptoms, serum thyroxine and TRAb, thyroid ultrasound and orbital computed tomography. Ficoll-Paque density gradient centrifugation was used to isolate PBMCs from approximately 10 ml of fresh peripheral blood. Total RNA was extracted with Trizol reagent, and quality was checked on an Agilent 2100 Bioanalyzer. This clonotype was seen repeatedly, ten times or more. It has no known antigen specificity. One base away there is no much larger clone; base qualities are not given. The TCR beta CDR3 regions were amplified from the RNA transcripts. The first round of RT-PCR for the TCR CDR3 was performed with the HTBI primer set and the Qiagen OneStep RT-PCR kit. The libraries were constructed in a second round of multiplex PCR and then size-selected and purified. Sequencing of the libraries was done on an Illumina HiSeq2000 using paired-end 100 bp reads. From the authors' description of their analysis: Raw data were processed with SOAPnuke, discarding reads with adapters, uncalled bases, mean Phred below 15, or no exact constant-primer or identifier match. High-quality paired reads were merged using COPE v1.2.5, and each unique nucleotide sequence was defined as a clonotype. MiTCR v1.1 was used to align clonotypes to the IMGT TRBV, TRBD and TRBJ reference segments. The analysis was restricted to V-J combinations with a frequency above 0.0001, which together covered 99% to 99.2% of the repertoires. A TCS score was defined as the ratio between F50 (clonal expansion) and ExV (chaos), using BLOSUM62-based TCRdist between CDR3 peptides within each V-J. Welch's t-statistics and random forest reduced around 510 V-J features to some 14, which were used in a naive Bayes classifier (R e1071). The public reads were run again by TCRdb, first through fastp at Q25 and then through MiXCR, and only productive beta chains were kept. Rows matching on CDR3 protein sequence are summarized as one entry with the most common DNA and genes. These V and J calls rely on TCRdb rather than the paper's analysis. In all, the sample holds more than 300,000 distinct CDR3 sequences, and approximately 17% of those were seen once. Of the sample, around 40% is held by the ten largest clones.

The CDR3 holds 14 amino acids from the cysteine to the phenylalanine. Only the CDR3 part of the read is kept: 42 bases, read in frame from the first base. The germline V gene supplies CDR1 SGDLS and CDR2 YYNGEE. V is shortened by 3 bases, J by 4 bases, and the region joining them spans 12 bases. The clonotype originates from a man in his late teens or twenties with Graves' ophthalmopathy. Input material: blood. The sequence joins TRBV9 to TRBJ2-3; TRBD2 might be the D gene, on 5 matching bases. The DNA sequence reads TGTGCCAGCAGCGCTCTTGACGGGGCAGATACGCAGTATTTT. This translates into CASSALDGADTQYF.